A selection of T cell receptor beta chains follows, all from one sample in a study of shared clonotypes between healthy human individuals. The table came from immunoSEQ multiplex PCR; TCRdb's copy has only in-frame clones and leaves some out. This repertoire shows over a million clones, more than 60% found once; its top ten account for approximately 1.5%. Sequences were obtained from memory CD4+ T cells sorted from blood. Source of these receptors: a man aged 18 to 29 in good health. Both conserved end residues are part of each CDR3. Each record gives: D gene, J gene, clone size, V gene, CDR3 DNA, CDR3 protein. The D gene is left open where the match is weak. A clone size is listed for some rows: how often the clone was seen (once, few, many), or a class if it is expanded.

D: TRBD1
J: TRBJ1-1
size: -
V: TRBV6-1
DNA: TGTGCCAGCAGCCTAGGACAGGGTTTAAACACTGAAGCTTTCTTT
CDR3: CASSLGQGLNTEAFF

D: -
J: TRBJ1-5
size: many
V: TRBV7-9
DNA: TGTGCCAGCAGCGAAACAGGGTCGAGCAATCAGCCCCAGCATTTT
CDR3: CASSETGSSNQPQHF

D: TRBD1
J: TRBJ2-7
size: -
V: TRBV5-1
DNA: TGCGCCAGCAAGGGGACAGGGGGCTCCTACGAGCAGTACTTC
CDR3: CASKGTGGSYEQYF

D: -
J: TRBJ1-6
size: -
V: TRBV6-1
DNA: TGTGCCAGCAGAGGGGGGGAGTATAATTCACCCCTCCACTTT
CDR3: CASRGGEYNSPLHF

D: TRBD2
J: TRBJ2-5
size: -
V: TRBV11-2
DNA: TGTGCCAGCAGCCTGGGGACTAGCAGCCAAGAGACCCAGTACTTC
CDR3: CASSLGTSSQETQYF

D: -
J: TRBJ2-7
size: -
V: TRBV30
DNA: TGTGCCTGGAGAAAGACCGAGTACGAGCAGTACTTC
CDR3: CAWRKTEYEQYF

D: TRBD1
J: TRBJ1-2
size: -
V: TRBV7-9
DNA: TGTGCCAGCAGCTTAGCGGGGACAGGGAATGGCTACACCTTC
CDR3: CASSLAGTGNGYTF

D: TRBD2
J: TRBJ2-1
size: -
V: TRBV19
DNA: TGTGCCAGTAGTATGGAGGGGACTAGCGGGTTCTACAATGAGCAGTTCTTC
CDR3: CASSMEGTSGFYNEQFF

D: -
J: TRBJ1-3
size: -
V: TRBV19
DNA: TGTGCCAGTAGTGATTCCAGGGGAAACACCATATATTTT
CDR3: CASSDSRGNTIYF

D: -
J: TRBJ2-5
size: -
V: TRBV12-5
DNA: TGTGCTACTAACTACCTTCAGGGGCACCAAGAGACCCAGTACTTC
CDR3: CATNYLQGHQETQYF

D: TRBD1
J: TRBJ1-2
size: -
V: TRBV10-3
DNA: TGTGCCATCAGCGGACAGGGAGGAGGCTACACCTTC
CDR3: CAISGQGGGYTF

D: TRBD1
J: TRBJ1-1
size: -
V: TRBV6-1
DNA: TGTGCCAGCAGATCAAGGACAGGCCCTGAAGCTTTCTTT
CDR3: CASRSRTGPEAFF

D: -
J: TRBJ2-6
size: -
V: TRBV4-1
DNA: TGCGCCAGCAGCCAGGAGGGACCCTTGACTTCTGGGGCCAACGTCCTGACTTTC
CDR3: CASSQEGPLTSGANVLTF

D: -
J: TRBJ1-5
size: -
V: TRBV2
DNA: TGTGCCAGCAGTGGGGACCACAATCAGCCCCAGCATTTT
CDR3: CASSGDHNQPQHF

D: -
J: TRBJ2-1
size: many
V: TRBV11-2
DNA: TGTGCCAGCAGCCCCACTAGGAATGAGCAGTTCTTC
CDR3: CASSPTRNEQFF

D: TRBD1
J: TRBJ1-1
size: -
V: TRBV5-1
DNA: TGCGCCAGCAGCACCCCAGGGGGCACTGAAGCTTTCTTT
CDR3: CASSTPGGTEAFF

D: -
J: TRBJ2-6
size: once
V: TRBV21-1
DNA: TGTGCCAGCAGCAAAGATGGCAGGCCCAACGTCCTGACTTTC
CDR3: CASSKDGRPNVLTF

D: -
J: TRBJ2-2
size: -
V: TRBV2
DNA: TGTGCCAGCAGTGTTGGGGGGACCGGGGAGCTGTTTTTT
CDR3: CASSVGGTGELFF